This T cell receptor (beta chain) was captured in a study of blood T cell repertoires in COVID-19 (dated by TCRdb to about 2020). With respect to the entire study: The collaborator samples originated in the United States, Italy and Spain and spanned the acute and convalescent phases of COVID-19. The material from the prospective study consisted of cDNA or gDNA derived from T cells, B-cell-depleted T cells, or PBMCs. Deeply sampled blood TCRbeta repertoires from subjects exposed to, actively infected with, or recovered from COVID-19 were included in the dataset. Where HLA class I and class II types were available, the types were taken from metadata supplied by the sample provider, not from assay-based typing. A freely available public database, intended as a resource for researchers studying the immune response to SARS-CoV-2, is where the repertoires were released. Nearly every sample came with metadata listing a de-identified subject ID, COVID-19 status, age in years and sex. The samples were drawn from the first 160 participants of the ongoing ImmuneRACE study and from 1,254 subjects provided by 6 global collaborators.

The paper as a whole reports these results and caveats: How much clinical and demographic metadata was included differed by source and by participant, and the metadata was provided uncurated.

V is pruned by 5 bases and J by 10 bases, leaving 12 bases of the junction without a gene match. CDR1 is given as SGHTA and CDR2 as FQGNSA, both from the germline V gene. The CDR3 runs 16 residues from the cysteine to the phenylalanine. Only CDR3 DNA is held: 48 bases, read in frame from base 1. Collaborating institutions collected whole blood in K2EDTA tubes following their own protocols. For TCRbeta analysis, collaborators shipped samples as frozen whole blood, isolated PBMCs, or DNA extracted from either of those sample types. Points on this clone: What this receptor recognizes is not known. The input lacks base qualities; no much larger clone sits a single base away.

TCRbeta CDR3 regions were amplified from genomic DNA by means of the immunoSEQ Assay, a bias-controlled multiplex PCR. Per the source publication's procedure: Within the assay, amplification of reference gene primers was used to estimate how many nucleated cells each sample contained. Sequence reads were collapsed and filtered to measure the absolute abundance of every unique TCRbeta CDR3 rearrangement. For each sample, productive Simpson clonality was calculated as the square root of Simpson's diversity index across productive rearrangements. Here the immuneACCESS table is served through TCRdb, limited to in-frame sequences with V and J called. Missing clones are a known gap in these copies; in checked studies unresolved V genes cover under half, and the rest lacks a known reason. For V, J and clone size, that table is used; D and trimming come from the DNA. The sample profile shows some 15,000 clones; around 77% of them were found once. Of the sample, approximately 15% falls within the top ten clones.

The chain uses TRBV7-2 and TRBJ2-1, and 12 junctional nucleotides match TRBD2. The sequence derives from a human donor in a cohort sampled during active COVID-19. Sequencing was done on a sample of peripheral blood. CDR3 reads: CASSRRTSGRSPEQFF. The nucleotide sequence reads TGTGCCAGCAGCCGCCGAACTAGCGGGAGGAGCCCCGAGCAGTTCTTC.